The 8 T cell receptor beta chains in this list originate from one sample, sequenced in a study of prognosis after radiotherapy for stage I lung cancer. Genomic DNA was the source, and TCR beta CDR3 was amplified from it by two-round multiplex PCR. First-round PCR amplification was performed with primers specific to each TRBV and TRBJ gene. TCRdb ran MiXCR on the multiplex PCR reads and lists one entry per CDR3 protein. The table lists 20,000 to 25,000 distinct CDR3 sequences, around 45% of them singletons, with 30% to 40% in the top ten. The sequences come from PBMCs, collected before or after stereotactic body radiation therapy (not recorded which). The source of these receptors is a donor over 45 with non-small cell lung cancer.

The chain carries TRBV2 and TRBJ2-3; D unclear. The CDR3 has 18 residues. The ends were cut back, 0 bases at V and 2 bases at J, with 18 bases in the middle. Germline V gene sequence: CDR1 SNHLY, CDR2 FYNNEI. The CDR3 nucleotides read TGTGCCAGCAGTGAAGCGCTTAGAGGTTGGCCGGACACAGATACGCAGTATTTT. As protein: CASSEALRGWPDTDTQYF.

This clonotype was recorded at least ten times. V and J are TRBV7-2 and TRBJ2-2; D is ambiguous. The CDR3 totals 17 residues. Deletions cut 5 bases from V and 1 base from J, with 17 bases between. The germline V gene has CDR1 SGHTA and CDR2 FQGNSA. CDR3 in DNA: TGTGCCAGCAGCCGAGATAGCTCCCAAGTGAACACCGGGGAGCTGTTTTTT. Its translation is CASSRDSSQVNTGELFF.

The J gene is TRBJ2-1, the V gene TRBV20-1; D may be TRBD1 or TRBD2 (7 bases each). Germline loops: CDR1 DFQATT, CDR2 SNEGSKA (reference sequence). The CDR3 is 16 amino acids. The V end lost 3 bases, the J end lost 6 bases, and 21 bases lay between the germline ends. The CDR3 sequence: CSARRGLADPANEQFF. The CDR3 region has the DNA TGCAGTGCTAGGAGGGGGCTAGCGGATCCGGCCAATGAGCAGTTCTTC.

The V gene is TRBV27, the J gene TRBJ2-7, with D possibly called TRBD1 or TRBD2 (5 bases each). With 6 bases removed from V and 5 bases from J, the gap between germline ends came to 17 bases. CDR3 length: 14 amino acids. CDR1 and CDR2 (germline): MNHEY, SMNVEV (reference sequence). CDR3 coding DNA: TGTGCCAGCAGCCGTAGCTGGAGAGGGGACGAGCAGTACTTC. It encodes CASSRSWRGDEQYF.

CDR3 residues: CASSVMSGGPDTQYF. CDR3 bases: TGTGCCAGCAGCGTGATGAGCGGGGGGCCAGATACGCAGTATTTT. The chain recombines TRBV9 with TRBJ2-3, with TRBD2 matching over 9 bases. Germline V gives CDR1 SGDLS, CDR2 YYNGEE. The CDR3 has 15 amino acids. The V and J ends lost 2 bases and 4 bases, in that order; junction bases with no gene match: 5.

The V call is TRBV18, the J call TRBJ1-1, with D possibly TRBD1 on 6 matching bases. The CDR3 sequence is 15 residues long. Trimming pared 0 bases from V and 4 bases from J, leaving 12 bases between. The germline CDR1 and CDR2 sequences are KGHSH and LQKENI. CDR3 sequence (DNA): TGTGCCAGCTCACCACCATACAGGGATATCACTGAAGCTTTCTTT. Amino acid sequence: CASSPPYRDITEAFF.

Points on this clonotype: The likely explanation is a read error, given a far larger clone one base away. The rearrangement links TRBV2 to TRBJ1-1, with D perhaps TRBD1 (5 bases). From germline, CDR1 is SNHLY and CDR2 FYNNEI. The CDR3 contains 14 residues. Trimming took 6 bases from V and 4 from J, leaving 15 bases between them. The CDR3 region is CASSRARAGTEAFF. The DNA of the CDR3 is TGTGCCAGCAGCAGAGCCAGGGCTGGCACTGAAGCTTTCTTT.

The genes are TRBV5-1 and TRBJ2-1, with TRBD1 as a possible D gene (6 bases). Trimming took off 1 base at V and 0 bases at J, with 14 bases between the two ends. The CDR3 has 17 residues. Per germline, CDR1 SGHRS and CDR2 YFSETQ. The CDR3 DNA reads TGCGCCAGCAGCTTGACAGCAGGGGCCAGCTCCTACAATGAGCAGTTCTTC. Translated, it gives CASSLTAGASSYNEQFF. The full variable domain, completed using reference TRBV5-1 and TRBJ2-1, is KAGVTQTPRYLIKTRGQQVTLSCSPISGHRSVSWYQQTPGQGLQFLFEYFSETQRNKGNFPGRFSGRQFSNSRSEMNVSTLELGDSALYLCASSLTAGASSYNEQFFGPGTRLTVL.